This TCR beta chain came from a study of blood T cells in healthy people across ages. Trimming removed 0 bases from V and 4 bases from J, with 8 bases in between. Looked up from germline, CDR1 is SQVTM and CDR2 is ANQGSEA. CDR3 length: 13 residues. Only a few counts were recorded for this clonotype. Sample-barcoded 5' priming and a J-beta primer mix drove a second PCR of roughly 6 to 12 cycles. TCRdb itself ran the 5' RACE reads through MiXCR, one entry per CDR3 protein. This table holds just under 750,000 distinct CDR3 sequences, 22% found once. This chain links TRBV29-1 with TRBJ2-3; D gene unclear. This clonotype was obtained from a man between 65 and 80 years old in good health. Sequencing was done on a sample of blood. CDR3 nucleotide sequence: TGCAGCGTTGAAGATCCGCAGTCAGATACGCAGTATTTT. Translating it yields CSVEDPQSDTQYF.